This T cell receptor (beta chain) comes out of a study of shared clonotypes between healthy human individuals. Concerning this clone: What it recognizes is unknown.

Per germline, CDR1 PRHDT and CDR2 FYEKMQ (reference sequence). The CDR3 contains 15 residues. Trimming took 5 bases from V and 15 from J, leaving 26 bases between them. Naive CD8 cells, CD45RO-negative and positively selected for CCR7, excluded terminally differentiated effector memory CD45RA+ cells. The study, taken as a whole, reports: Only blood was sampled; tissue repertoires likely differ.

An approximately 200 ng quantity of DNA, some 30,000 T cell genomes, went into the sorted-subset replicate PCRs. Assay used: immunoSEQ multiplex PCR; TCRdb lists only in-frame clones, some missing. The repertoire holds fewer than 1 million clones, about 96% seen once, with less than 0.25% in the top ten. The gene calls are TRBV13 and TRBJ2-1, with a possible D match to TRBD1 (6 bases). Material: naive CD8+ T cells sorted from blood. This TCR was recovered from a young man in good health. CDR3 coding DNA: TGTGCCAGCAGCGTTCGGACAGATCCTCTAGGTGAAACGTTCTTC. This sequence encodes CASSVRTDPLGETFF. The whole variable domain, remainder taken from reference TRBV13 and TRBJ2-1, is AAGVIQSPRHLIKEKRETATLKCYPIPRHDTVYWYQQGPGQDPQFLISFYEKMQSDKGSIPDRFSAQQFSDYHSELNMSSLELGDSALYFCASSVRTDPLGETFFGPGTRLTVL.